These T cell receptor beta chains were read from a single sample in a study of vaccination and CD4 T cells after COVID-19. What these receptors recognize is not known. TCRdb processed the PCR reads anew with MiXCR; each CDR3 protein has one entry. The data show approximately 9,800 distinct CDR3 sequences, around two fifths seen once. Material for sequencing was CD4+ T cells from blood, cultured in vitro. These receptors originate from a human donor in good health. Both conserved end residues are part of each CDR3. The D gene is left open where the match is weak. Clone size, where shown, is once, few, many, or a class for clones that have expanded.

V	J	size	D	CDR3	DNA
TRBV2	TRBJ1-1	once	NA	CASLKTEAFF	TGTGCCAGCCTGAAGACTGAAGCTTTCTTT
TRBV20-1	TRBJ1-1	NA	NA	CSASPPRHLDTEAFF	TGCAGTGCTAGTCCCCCTCGGCATTTGGACACTGAAGCTTTCTTT
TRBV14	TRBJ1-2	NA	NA	CASSREGRYGYTF	TGTGCCAGCAGCCGCGAGGGAAGGTATGGCTACACCTTC
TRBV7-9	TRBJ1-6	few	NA	CASSLRANNLNSPLHF	TGTGCCAGCAGCCTCCGGGCCAACAACTTAAATTCACCCCTCCACTTT
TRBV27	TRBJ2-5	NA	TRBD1	CASSLSGTGTFETQYF	TGTGCCAGCAGTTTGTCCGGGACAGGGACTTTTGAGACCCAGTACTTC
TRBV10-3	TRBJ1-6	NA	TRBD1	CANRDSHNSPLHF	TGTGCCAATCGGGACAGTCATAATTCACCCCTCCACTTT
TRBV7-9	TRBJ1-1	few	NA	CASSQQGNTEAFF	TGTGCCAGCAGCCAACAGGGAAACACTGAAGCTTTCTTT
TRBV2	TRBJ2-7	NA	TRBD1	CASSPRTGPYEQYF	TGTGCCAGCAGCCCCAGGACAGGACCCTACGAGCAGTACTTC
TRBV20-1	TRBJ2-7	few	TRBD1	CSAAGQGRAYEQYF	TGCAGTGCCGCCGGACAGGGGAGGGCCTACGAGCAGTACTTC
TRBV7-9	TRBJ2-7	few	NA	CASGVVGVVYEQYF	TGTGCCAGCGGCGTCGTCGGAGTAGTATACGAGCAGTACTTC
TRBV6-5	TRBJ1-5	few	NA	CASSYSQTNQPQHF	TGTGCCAGCAGTTATTCCCAGACCAATCAGCCCCAGCATTTT
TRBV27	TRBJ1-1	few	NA	CATHKQGMNTEAFF	TGTGCCACACACAAACAGGGCATGAACACTGAAGCTTTCTTT
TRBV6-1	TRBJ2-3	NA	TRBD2	CASSKGTSGIRGDTQYF	TGTGCCAGCAGTAAGGGGACTAGCGGGATCCGCGGAGATACGCAGTATTTT
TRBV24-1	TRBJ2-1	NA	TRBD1	CATSDPPGQGVDKQFF	TGTGCCACCAGTGATCCACCGGGACAGGGGGTCGACAAGCAGTTCTTC
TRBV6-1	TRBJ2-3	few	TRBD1	CAIDRGIYADTQYF	TGTGCCATTGACAGGGGAATTTACGCAGATACGCAGTATTTT
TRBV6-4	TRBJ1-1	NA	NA	CATSGGGWGMNTEAFF	TGTGCCACCTCAGGAGGGGGATGGGGGATGAACACTGAAGCTTTCTTT
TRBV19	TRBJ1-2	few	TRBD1	CASSIVHRDRVYGYTF	TGTGCCAGTAGTATCGTTCATCGGGACAGGGTTTATGGCTACACCTTC
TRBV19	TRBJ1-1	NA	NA	CASSPHGGILSMNTEAFF	TGTGCCAGTAGCCCCCATGGGGGAATACTTAGTATGAACACTGAAGCTTTCTTT
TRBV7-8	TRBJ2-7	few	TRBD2	CASSLVDGLGLYEQYF	TGTGCCAGCAGCTTAGTGGACGGACTAGGGCTCTACGAGCAGTACTTC
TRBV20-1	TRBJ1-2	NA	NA	CSGSRTVGAGGYTF	TGCAGTGGTTCGAGGACAGTTGGAGCCGGTGGCTACACCTTC
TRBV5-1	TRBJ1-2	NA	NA	CASSSGGGPYGYTF	TGCGCCAGCAGCTCCGGGGGGGGTCCCTATGGCTACACCTTC
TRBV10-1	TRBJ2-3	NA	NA	CASSESYGVADTQYF	TGCGCCAGCAGTGAGTCGTATGGGGTAGCAGATACGCAGTATTTT
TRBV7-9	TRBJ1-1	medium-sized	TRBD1	CASSQVGGGEIEAFF	TGTGCCAGCAGCCAAGTGGGAGGGGGCGAAATTGAAGCTTTCTTT
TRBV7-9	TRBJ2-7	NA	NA	CASSLLKGTAGYEQYF	TGTGCCAGCAGCTTACTGAAAGGGACAGCGGGCTACGAGCAGTACTTC
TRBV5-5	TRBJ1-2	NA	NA	CASSLFPDSDNYGYTF	TGTGCCAGCAGCTTATTCCCGGACAGTGACAACTATGGCTACACCTTC
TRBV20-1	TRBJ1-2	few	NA	CSARGRGGHYGYTF	TGCAGTGCTAGAGGCAGGGGCGGGCACTATGGCTACACCTTC
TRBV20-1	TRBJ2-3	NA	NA	CSARIGTDTQYF	TGCAGTGCTAGAATTGGGACGGATACGCAGTATTTT
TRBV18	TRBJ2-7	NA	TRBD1	CASSTLRTGGRDEQYF	TGTGCCAGCTCAACTCTCCGGACAGGGGGACGTGACGAGCAGTACTTC
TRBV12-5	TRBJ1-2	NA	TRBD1	CASGPGQGANYGYTF	TGTGCTAGTGGTCCCGGACAGGGGGCGAACTATGGCTACACCTTC
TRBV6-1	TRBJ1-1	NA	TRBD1	CASMGSGGTEAFF	TGTGCCAGCATGGGGTCAGGGGGCACTGAAGCTTTCTTT
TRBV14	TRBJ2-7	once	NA	CASSRGVSSYEQYF	TGTGCCAGCAGCCGAGGTGTGAGCTCCTACGAGCAGTACTTC
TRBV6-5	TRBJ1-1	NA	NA	CASSYSTGYTEAFF	TGTGCCAGCAGTTACTCGACCGGCTACACTGAAGCTTTCTTT
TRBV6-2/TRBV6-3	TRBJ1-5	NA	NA	CASSLTGNQPQHF	TGTGCCAGCAGTTTAACAGGGAACCAGCCCCAGCATTTT
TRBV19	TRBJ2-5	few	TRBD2	CASSIPRGGGQETQYF	TGTGCCAGTAGTATCCCACGGGGCGGGGGCCAAGAGACCCAGTACTTC
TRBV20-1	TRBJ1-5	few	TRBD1	CSARAGQGAQPQHF	TGCAGTGCTAGAGCAGGACAGGGTGCTCAGCCCCAGCATTTT
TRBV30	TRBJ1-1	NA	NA	CAWSVQRGSPAFF	TGTGCCTGGAGTGTACAACGGGGCAGTCCAGCTTTCTTT
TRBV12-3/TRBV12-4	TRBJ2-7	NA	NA	CATGQSGAYEQYF	TGTGCCACCGGACAGTCGGGAGCCTACGAGCAGTACTTC
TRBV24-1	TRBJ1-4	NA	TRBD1	CATSDSGQARFF	TGTGCCACCAGTGATTCCGGACAGGCGCGGTTTTTT
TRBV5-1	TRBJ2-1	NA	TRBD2	CASSFLAGATNEQFF	TGCGCCAGCAGCTTTTTGGCGGGAGCGACCAATGAGCAGTTCTTC
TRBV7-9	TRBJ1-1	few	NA	CASSPENMNTEAFF	TGTGCCAGCAGCCCTGAGAACATGAACACTGAAGCTTTCTTT
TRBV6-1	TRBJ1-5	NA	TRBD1	CASRPIRDSAYSNQPQHF	TGTGCCAGCAGACCTATCCGGGACAGCGCCTATAGCAATCAGCCCCAGCATTTT
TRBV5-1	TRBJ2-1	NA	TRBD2	CASSLHLGAGGRNEQFF	TGCGCCAGCAGCTTGCATCTCGGGGCGGGGGGCCGGAATGAGCAGTTCTTC
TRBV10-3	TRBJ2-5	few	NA	CAISVGERETQYF	TGTGCCATCAGTGTAGGGGAGCGAGAGACCCAGTACTTC
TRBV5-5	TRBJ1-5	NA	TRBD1	CASSSGTVNNQPQHF	TGTGCCAGCAGCTCCGGGACAGTTAACAATCAGCCCCAGCATTTT
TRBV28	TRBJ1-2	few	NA	CASSADSNYGYTF	TGTGCCAGCAGCGCCGACAGTAACTATGGCTACACCTTC